This entry concerns a single T cell receptor (beta chain). This was the immunoSEQ v3 assay. Sequencing was performed with immunoSEQ multiplex PCR; in TCRdb, only in-frame clones are kept and a portion is missing. The table records about 100,000 clones, just over 65% of them present only once. The data derive from a study of TIL therapy for anti-PD-1-resistant metastatic lung cancer. Study-level background: Median patient age was around 50, ranging roughly 38-85 years. Tumors carried a median about 1.5 non-synonymous mutations per megabase.

Specified time point: pre-treatment sample, taken before nivolumab and TIL therapy. The tumor samples were excised metastases, mostly pleural nodules or supraclavicular lymph nodes. This TCR was sampled from a person aged 25 to 80 with non-small cell lung cancer. Sequenced material: tumor tissue, taken at baseline.

The CDR3 sequence is CASSVTGSSYNEQFF. DNA for the CDR3: TGTGCCAGCAGTGTGACCGGGAGCTCCTACAATGAGCAGTTCTTC. The chain has TRBV6-4 and TRBJ2-1; D is possibly TRBD2 (6 bases). Germline CDR1 is MRHNA and CDR2 is SNTAGT. CDR3 length equals 15 residues. The ends were cut back, 4 bases at V and 0 bases at J, with 10 bases in the middle.